A single TCR beta chain is shown here with its context. This clonotype was picked up a small number of times. The antigen it binds to is not known. The input lacks base qualities; no much larger clone sits a single base away. These data belong to a study of T cells in Graves' hyperthyroidism and ophthalmopathy (dated by TCRdb to between 2019 and 2020). Regarding the study in general: To identify TCR V-J signatures that set the groups apart, the researchers used a discovery cohort of more than 95 patients, made up of 40 to 45 with Graves' ophthalmopathy and 57 with stable Graves' hyperthyroidism. In six Graves' hyperthyroidism patients, the study also compared T-cell repertoires from thyroid tissue with T-cell repertoires from blood. An independent validation cohort of 18 to 20 hyperthyroidism patients and 17 patients who later progressed to ophthalmopathy tested prospective prediction of ophthalmopathy. For training and testing, the 100 patients in the discovery cohort were randomly divided in a 7:3 ratio. Once sampling was done, hyperthyroidism patients were given methimazole at a starting dose of 30 mg daily, whereas ophthalmopathy patients were given high-dose intravenous methylprednisolone. According to the paper, TCR Vbeta CDR3 sequencing was carried out on 135 peripheral blood samples, which came from under 50 ophthalmopathy, roughly 75 hyperthyroidism and roughly 17 progressor patients.

A patient counted as having stable Graves' hyperthyroidism if no progression to ophthalmopathy occurred over 18 months of follow-up. The hyperthyroidism patients were between 18 and 65 years old and newly diagnosed, with a disease duration of less than 2 months. Patients with uncontrolled infections, other autoimmune diseases, pregnancy or lactation were excluded. Diagnoses relied on clinical symptoms, serum thyroxine and TRAb, thyroid ultrasound and orbital computed tomography. Trizol reagent was used to extract total RNA, and RNA quality was then checked on an Agilent 2100 Bioanalyzer. Amplification of TCR beta CDR3 regions was carried out from RNA transcripts. A first-round RT-PCR of the TCR CDR3 used the HTBI primer set with the Qiagen OneStep RT-PCR kit. A second multiplex PCR round built the libraries, followed by size selection and purification. The libraries were sequenced on an Illumina HiSeq2000 using paired-end 100 bp reads. The authors' pipeline ran thus. SOAPnuke was used to process the raw data, removing reads that contained adapters or uncalled bases, had a mean Phred below 15, or lacked an exact match to the constant primer or identifier. COPE v1.2.5 was used to merge high-quality paired reads, and clonotypes were defined as unique nucleotide sequences. Clonotypes were aligned to IMGT TRBV, TRBD and TRBJ reference segments using MiTCR v1.1. Analysis was restricted to V-J combinations with a frequency above 0.0001, which covered just over 98% of repertoires. A TCS score was defined as the ratio between F50 (clonal expansion) and ExV (chaos), using BLOSUM62-based TCRdist between CDR3 peptides within each V-J. Welch's t-statistics and random forest reduced around 520 V-J features to fewer than 15, which were used in a naive Bayes classifier (R e1071). In TCRdb, the public reads were trimmed at Q25 with fastp and aligned with MiXCR, with productive beta chains retained. Every entry covers one CDR3 protein and lists the most common genes and DNA from its rows. The V and J calls were not made by the authors but by TCRdb's processing. The sample contains approximately 560,000 distinct CDR3 sequences, under 60% of them found a single time. The biggest ten clones account for roughly 8.2% of the sample.

Findings and caveats that apply to the study as a whole: Sample size was not statistically predetermined, and investigators were not blinded to group allocation. During validation, the model predicted progression to ophthalmopathy a median of around 7 months ahead of onset, with around 71% sensitivity and 72% to 85% specificity. A model built on a 13 V-J signature distinguished ophthalmopathy from stable hyperthyroidism, reaching about 88% sensitivity and about 81% specificity in cross-validation and 80%/75% in testing. Most expanded thyroid clonotypes (frequency above 0.001) were also detected in blood, a finding suggesting that blood repertoires may reflect thyroid immune responses.

Reading the germline V gene gives CDR1 SGHVS and CDR2 FNYEAQ. Measured from the cysteine to the phenylalanine, the CDR3 is 16 residues long. Only the CDR3 DNA stays, 48 bases, in frame from base 1. V sheds 5 bases and J sheds 8 bases, leaving 21 bases between their ends. The chain employs TRBV7-6 and TRBJ1-4, with the D gene too uncertain to name. This clonotype was sampled from a woman under 30 with Graves' hyperthyroidism. Donor details come from another sample of the same person, matched by shared clones. The specimen was peripheral blood or thyroid tissue (not recorded which). The DNA reads TGTGCCAGCAGCCCCCGGGGAGAGGGAGGTGGGGAAAAACTGTTTTTT. This encodes CASSPRGEGGGEKLFF. When the CDR3 is completed using the reference TRBV7-6 and TRBJ1-4 genes on either side, the full variable domain is GAGVSQSPRYKVTKRGQDVALRCDPISGHVSLYWYRQALGQGPEFLTYFNYEAQQDKSGLPNDRFSAERPEGSISTLTIQRTEQRDSAMYRCASSPRGEGGGEKLFFGSGTQLSVL.